This is a list of T cell receptor beta chains from one sample in a study of blood T cell repertoires in COVID-19. Sequencing used immunoSEQ multiplex PCR; TCRdb keeps in-frame clones, though not all of them. The table includes around 150,000 clones, about nine tenths detected once. The sequenced material came from peripheral blood. The receptors shown here come from a man in his fifties with active or convalescent COVID-19. The conserved cysteine and the conserved F or W are not part of the CDR3 here. The D gene is left open where the match is weak. Clone size, where shown, is once, few, many, or a class for clones that have expanded.

j_call	v_call	d_call	clone_size	cdr3_aa
TRBJ1-4	TRBV6-5	-	-	ASSYFRGGAGEKLF
TRBJ2-3	TRBV30	-	-	AWTRGTDTQY
TRBJ2-4	TRBV28	TRBD2	-	ASSLGRGLAGKNIQY
TRBJ2-7	TRBV28	TRBD2	-	ASSLTGWGGDEQY
TRBJ1-1	TRBV5-1	TRBD1	-	ASSLRGQGMEAF
TRBJ1-5	TRBV19	-	-	ASSKQGGSQPQH
TRBJ2-5	TRBV7-2	-	-	ASSLAHLTEETQY
TRBJ2-2	TRBV9	TRBD1	-	ASSGLNSGTGGLNTGELF
TRBJ2-3	TRBV7-2	-	-	ASSLSPAGPTDTQY
TRBJ2-7	TRBV10-1	-	-	ASSEVDRPHEQY
TRBJ2-5	TRBV7-2	-	-	ASARGKKETQY
TRBJ2-1	TRBV5-4	-	few	ASSTGGALNEQF
TRBJ1-1	TRBV10-1	TRBD1	-	ASSESRTGLTEAF
TRBJ2-7	TRBV19	TRBD2	-	ASSTSGTSGVYEQY
TRBJ2-1	TRBV7-2	-	-	ASSPDLSSYNEQF
TRBJ2-3	TRBV5-1	TRBD2	-	ASSTVAGADTDTQY
TRBJ2-7	TRBV7-9	-	-	ASSLGTDEQY
TRBJ2-1	TRBV28	TRBD2	-	ASSSLAGGGGEQF
TRBJ2-3	TRBV29-1	TRBD2	-	SVSGLAGDTQY
TRBJ1-1	TRBV3-1/TRBV3-2	-	-	ASSQVPIHTEAF
TRBJ2-6	TRBV28	-	few	AIRSGQPTGANVLT
TRBJ1-4	TRBV7-9	TRBD1	-	ASSNLRGTGDEKLF
TRBJ2-3	TRBV5-1	TRBD2	-	ASSPGLGLAETSTDTQY
TRBJ2-7	TRBV19	TRBD2	-	ASSRTSGSSYEQY
TRBJ2-2	TRBV6-6	TRBD1	-	ASIPAGQGYTGELF
TRBJ2-2	TRBV28	-	-	ATRRAGGTGELF
TRBJ2-7	TRBV4-1	-	-	ASSQETSSSYEQY
TRBJ2-1	TRBV9	-	-	ASSPSHNTGAYNEQF
TRBJ2-2	TRBV28	-	-	ASRSGYTGELF
TRBJ1-6	TRBV28	-	-	ASSFQVNSPLH
TRBJ2-7	TRBV7-2	TRBD2	-	ASSFIAGVYEQY
TRBJ1-1	TRBV12-3/TRBV12-4	-	few	ASRQGNTEAF
TRBJ2-4	TRBV5-5	-	-	ASSLDVRLAKNIQY
TRBJ1-4	TRBV25-1	-	-	ASSTWSGISDEKLF
TRBJ2-3	TRBV19	TRBD2	once	ASSIERGADTQY
TRBJ1-4	TRBV30	-	-	AWSEFRGEKLF